The rows below give T cell receptor beta chains drawn from one sample of a study of blood T cells in healthy people across ages. Using its own MiXCR run on the 5' RACE reads, TCRdb lists one record per CDR3 protein. This sample has about 1.6 million distinct CDR3 sequences, with about 31% found just once. The specimen was blood. These receptors came from a woman aged 25 to 45 in good health. Both conserved end residues are part of each CDR3. Each record gives: D gene, clone size, J gene, V gene, CDR3 DNA, CDR3 protein. D genes are given only for firm matches. Size tells how often a clone was seen (once, few, many) or the class of an expanded clone, and some rows leave it out.

D gene: -
clone size: -
J gene: TRBJ2-7
V gene: TRBV9
CDR3 DNA: TGTGCCAGCAGCGTAGGTGCAGGGAGGGGGAGCTACGAGCAGTACTTC
CDR3 protein: CASSVGAGRGSYEQYF

D gene: TRBD1
clone size: -
J gene: TRBJ2-3
V gene: TRBV5-1
CDR3 DNA: TGCGCCAGCAGCTACGGACAGGGATTAGTGGGCACAGATACGCAGTATTTT
CDR3 protein: CASSYGQGLVGTDTQYF

D gene: TRBD1
clone size: -
J gene: TRBJ2-7
V gene: TRBV20-1
CDR3 DNA: TGCAGTGCTAGGGGACAGGGAGGCTTTACTAGGCAGTACTTC
CDR3 protein: CSARGQGGFTRQYF

D gene: -
clone size: -
J gene: TRBJ2-3
V gene: TRBV6-1
CDR3 DNA: TGTGCCAGCAGCCAAACATGGACAGCCTCGTATACGCAGTATTTT
CDR3 protein: CASSQTWTASYTQYF

D gene: TRBD2
clone size: few
J gene: TRBJ2-2
V gene: TRBV20-1
CDR3 DNA: TGCAGTGCTAGTGCCGGGAGGACCATCGGGGAGCTGTTTTTT
CDR3 protein: CSASAGRTIGELFF

D gene: -
clone size: few
J gene: TRBJ2-1
V gene: TRBV2
CDR3 DNA: TGTGCCAGCAGTGACGAGGGAGGTGGCGGGAAGGTCTACAATGAGCAGTTCTTC
CDR3 protein: CASSDEGGGGKVYNEQFF

D gene: -
clone size: -
J gene: TRBJ2-1
V gene: TRBV4-1
CDR3 DNA: TGCGCCAGCAGATCGGGCAGAGGTTACAATGAGCAGTTCTTC
CDR3 protein: CASRSGRGYNEQFF

D gene: -
clone size: once
J gene: TRBJ1-2
V gene: TRBV30
CDR3 DNA: TGTGCCTGGATAAGAGGGGGAGAGGGGACGAGCGGCTACACCTTC
CDR3 protein: CAWIRGGEGTSGYTF

D gene: -
clone size: -
J gene: TRBJ2-7
V gene: TRBV27
CDR3 DNA: TGTGCCAGCAGTTTAAATATCGATAGCTCCTACGAGCAGTACTTC
CDR3 protein: CASSLNIDSSYEQYF

D gene: -
clone size: many
J gene: TRBJ2-1
V gene: TRBV7-2
CDR3 DNA: TGTGCCAGCAGCTTCCCCGGGAGCGAGCAGTTCTTC
CDR3 protein: CASSFPGSEQFF

D gene: -
clone size: -
J gene: TRBJ2-7
V gene: TRBV15
CDR3 DNA: TGTGCCACCAGCAGAGAACTTGGTTGGGACGAGCAGTACTTC
CDR3 protein: CATSRELGWDEQYF

D gene: -
clone size: -
J gene: TRBJ2-1
V gene: TRBV4-1
CDR3 DNA: TGCGCCAGCAGCCAAGAGGATCTCCGGCCTTACAATGAGCAGTTCTTC
CDR3 protein: CASSQEDLRPYNEQFF

D gene: -
clone size: -
J gene: TRBJ2-3
V gene: TRBV6-1
CDR3 DNA: TGTGCCGGCAGTGAATCTTCTAGCACAGATACGCAGTATTTT
CDR3 protein: CAGSESSSTDTQYF

D gene: -
clone size: -
J gene: TRBJ2-4
V gene: TRBV25-1
CDR3 DNA: TGTGCCAGCGGAAGGATGGCGGCCAAAAACATTCAGTACTTC
CDR3 protein: CASGRMAAKNIQYF

D gene: -
clone size: few
J gene: TRBJ2-5
V gene: TRBV15
CDR3 DNA: TGTGCCACCAGCACACGGGACACCCGAGAGACCCAGTACTTC
CDR3 protein: CATSTRDTRETQYF

D gene: TRBD1
clone size: -
J gene: TRBJ1-1
V gene: TRBV7-8
CDR3 DNA: TGTGCCAGCAGCGGCAGGGACAGTCGTGAAGCTTTCTTT
CDR3 protein: CASSGRDSREAFF

D gene: -
clone size: few
J gene: TRBJ2-1
V gene: TRBV15
CDR3 DNA: TGTGCCACCAGCAGAGGACTATTTGGGGGTGAGCAGTTCTTC
CDR3 protein: CATSRGLFGGEQFF

D gene: TRBD1
clone size: -
J gene: TRBJ2-5
V gene: TRBV2
CDR3 DNA: TGTGCCAGCAGTGCTGAGGACAGGGTCCAAGAGACCCAGTACTTC
CDR3 protein: CASSAEDRVQETQYF

D gene: TRBD1
clone size: -
J gene: TRBJ1-1
V gene: TRBV30
CDR3 DNA: TGTGCCTGGAGCACAGGGGAACCCACTGAAGCTTTCTTT
CDR3 protein: CAWSTGEPTEAFF

D gene: -
clone size: -
J gene: TRBJ1-4
V gene: TRBV5-1
CDR3 DNA: TGCGTCAGCAGCGATGTCAGTTTATCCGAAAAACTGTTTTTT
CDR3 protein: CVSSDVSLSEKLFF

D gene: TRBD2
clone size: -
J gene: TRBJ2-1
V gene: TRBV9
CDR3 DNA: TGTGCCAGCAGCGTTGGGACTAGCTTGAATGAGCAGTTCTTC
CDR3 protein: CASSVGTSLNEQFF

D gene: TRBD2
clone size: -
J gene: TRBJ2-5
V gene: TRBV5-1
CDR3 DNA: TGCGCCAGCAGCCCGCACACAGGGACTAGGGAGCAGTACTTC
CDR3 protein: CASSPHTGTREQYF

D gene: -
clone size: many
J gene: TRBJ2-3
V gene: TRBV18
CDR3 DNA: TGTGCCAGCTCACCGGGACCCACAGATACGCAGTATTTT
CDR3 protein: CASSPGPTDTQYF

D gene: -
clone size: -
J gene: TRBJ1-5
V gene: TRBV18
CDR3 DNA: TGTGCCAGCTCACCACAGGGCAACGGGCAGCCCCAGCATTTT
CDR3 protein: CASSPQGNGQPQHF

D gene: -
clone size: -
J gene: TRBJ2-6
V gene: TRBV5-1
CDR3 DNA: TGCGCCAGCAGGCCGAGAGGGCCTACCAACTCTGGGGCCAACGTCCTGACTTTC
CDR3 protein: CASRPRGPTNSGANVLTF

D gene: TRBD1
clone size: -
J gene: TRBJ2-7
V gene: TRBV28
CDR3 DNA: TGTACCAGCAGGCGACAGGGGGCAATTTTCTACGAGCAGTACTTC
CDR3 protein: CTSRRQGAIFYEQYF

D gene: -
clone size: -
J gene: TRBJ2-5
V gene: TRBV5-1
CDR3 DNA: TGCGCCAGCAGCTTGGCCTGGTTTAGCAAGGGCCCGGAGGTTCAAGAGACCCAGTACTTC
CDR3 protein: CASSLAWFSKGPEVQETQYF

D gene: TRBD1
clone size: few
J gene: TRBJ1-2
V gene: TRBV4-1
CDR3 DNA: TGCGCCAGCAGCCAGAGTACAGGGGGGGCTAAGGTGAACTATGGCTACACCTTC
CDR3 protein: CASSQSTGGAKVNYGYTF

D gene: -
clone size: -
J gene: TRBJ2-2
V gene: TRBV24-1
CDR3 DNA: TGTGCCACCAGTGATTTGAGCACCGGGGAGCTGTTTTTT
CDR3 protein: CATSDLSTGELFF

D gene: TRBD1
clone size: few
J gene: TRBJ2-1
V gene: TRBV11-2
CDR3 DNA: TGTGCCAGCAGCTCTCGACAGGGGTGGTACAATGAGCAGTTCTTC
CDR3 protein: CASSSRQGWYNEQFF

D gene: -
clone size: many
J gene: TRBJ2-7
V gene: TRBV20-1
CDR3 DNA: TGCAGTGCTCCCGAGGAGGGGGGGGCCTACGAGCAGTACTTC
CDR3 protein: CSAPEEGGAYEQYF

D gene: -
clone size: -
J gene: TRBJ2-7
V gene: TRBV20-1
CDR3 DNA: TGCAGTGCATCAGGAAGGGCGGGACACGAGCAGTACTTC
CDR3 protein: CSASGRAGHEQYF

D gene: -
clone size: -
J gene: TRBJ2-7
V gene: TRBV7-3
CDR3 DNA: TGTGCCAGCAGCTCTATGGGGGGAGCCTACGAGCAGTACTTC
CDR3 protein: CASSSMGGAYEQYF

D gene: -
clone size: -
J gene: TRBJ1-2
V gene: TRBV4-2
CDR3 DNA: TGTGCCAGCAGCCAAGATGGGAGGGGCTATGGCTACACCTTC
CDR3 protein: CASSQDGRGYGYTF

D gene: -
clone size: -
J gene: TRBJ2-7
V gene: TRBV7-8
CDR3 DNA: TGTGCCAGCAGCTTATTTCGAAGCGACGAGCAGTACTTC
CDR3 protein: CASSLFRSDEQYF

D gene: -
clone size: once
J gene: TRBJ1-2
V gene: TRBV5-4
CDR3 DNA: TGTGCCAGCAGCCTACTCGACAGGTCCCTTAACTATGGCTACACCTTC
CDR3 protein: CASSLLDRSLNYGYTF

D gene: TRBD1
clone size: -
J gene: TRBJ2-1
V gene: TRBV27
CDR3 DNA: TGTGCCAGCAGTCCGACAGGGCCAACCCGGGGCAATGAGCAGTTCTTC
CDR3 protein: CASSPTGPTRGNEQFF

D gene: -
clone size: -
J gene: TRBJ2-5
V gene: TRBV28
CDR3 DNA: TGTGCCAGCAGTTTCCTCGTGGGTTTAGGAGAGACCCAGTACTTC
CDR3 protein: CASSFLVGLGETQYF

D gene: -
clone size: few
J gene: TRBJ2-1
V gene: TRBV4-2
CDR3 DNA: TGTGCCAGCAGCCAAGATAGGAGGGGGGCTCACAATGAGCAGTTCTTC
CDR3 protein: CASSQDRRGAHNEQFF

D gene: TRBD2
clone size: few
J gene: TRBJ2-3
V gene: TRBV5-1
CDR3 DNA: TGCGCCAGCAGCTTGGCGCTAGCGGGAGCATCAGATACGCAGTATTTT
CDR3 protein: CASSLALAGASDTQYF

D gene: -
clone size: -
J gene: TRBJ1-2
V gene: TRBV6-1
CDR3 DNA: TGTGCCAGCAGTGAAGTCGGCCTCCTGGATGGCTACACCTTC
CDR3 protein: CASSEVGLLDGYTF

D gene: TRBD2
clone size: -
J gene: TRBJ2-7
V gene: TRBV7-8
CDR3 DNA: TGTGCCAGCAGCTCCGGGACTAGCGGGGGGGCTAGCTCCTACGAGCAGTACTTC
CDR3 protein: CASSSGTSGGASSYEQYF